A selection of T cell receptor beta chains follows, all from one sample in a study of regulatory dendritic cells for organ transplantation. Here immunoSEQ multiplex PCR was the method, and the copy in TCRdb shows in-frame clones only, minus some. The profile shows fewer than 40,000 clones, 80% to 95% of them singletons. Input material: naive CD8+ T cells from blood. The receptors shown here come from a human donor in good health. The CDR3 runs from the conserved cysteine through the conserved F or W. Fields, in order: D gene, J gene, clone size, V gene, CDR3 DNA, CDR3 protein. The D gene is left open where the match is weak. Rows may omit the clone size; those that give it use once, few, many or a size class.

D gene: .
J gene: TRBJ2-3
clone size: .
V gene: TRBV28
CDR3 DNA: TGTGCCAGCAATGTAGGGGTACGCACAGATACGCAGTATTTT
CDR3 protein: CASNVGVRTDTQYF

D gene: .
J gene: TRBJ1-3
clone size: once
V gene: TRBV5-4
CDR3 DNA: TGTGCCAGCAGCTTAACGGGCCTCTCTGGAAACACCATATATTTT
CDR3 protein: CASSLTGLSGNTIYF

D gene: .
J gene: TRBJ1-1
clone size: .
V gene: TRBV11-2
CDR3 DNA: TGTGCCAGTATTTCAGAAGAGATGAACACTGAAGCTTTCTTT
CDR3 protein: CASISEEMNTEAFF

D gene: .
J gene: TRBJ2-3
clone size: .
V gene: TRBV2
CDR3 DNA: TGTGCCAGCACCTTGGACGGCCGCACAGATACGCAGTATTTT
CDR3 protein: CASTLDGRTDTQYF

D gene: .
J gene: TRBJ1-5
clone size: .
V gene: TRBV19
CDR3 DNA: TGTGCCAGTAACGAGGGTCCAATAAGCAATCAGCCCCAGCATTTT
CDR3 protein: CASNEGPISNQPQHF

D gene: .
J gene: TRBJ1-2
clone size: .
V gene: TRBV20-1
CDR3 DNA: TGCAGTGCACCGGGGGGCGACGGCTACACCTTC
CDR3 protein: CSAPGGDGYTF

D gene: .
J gene: TRBJ2-3
clone size: .
V gene: TRBV5-4
CDR3 DNA: TGTGCCAGCAGCTTTAACACAGATACGCAGTATTTT
CDR3 protein: CASSFNTDTQYF

D gene: .
J gene: TRBJ2-5
clone size: .
V gene: TRBV25-1
CDR3 DNA: TGTGCCAGCGTCCAGGTTGGGGCAAGGATTGAGACCCAGTACTTC
CDR3 protein: CASVQVGARIETQYF

D gene: TRBD1
J gene: TRBJ1-1
clone size: few
V gene: TRBV5-4
CDR3 DNA: TGTGCCAGCAGCCGGACAGGGAGAGTTGTAGAAGCTTTCTTT
CDR3 protein: CASSRTGRVVEAFF

D gene: .
J gene: TRBJ1-1
clone size: .
V gene: TRBV6-5
CDR3 DNA: TGTGCCAGCTCGGTGGAGGGTTACATGAACACTGAAGCTTTCTTT
CDR3 protein: CASSVEGYMNTEAFF

D gene: TRBD2
J gene: TRBJ2-3
clone size: .
V gene: TRBV6-5
CDR3 DNA: TGTGCCAGCAGTTACGGGCTAGCGGGGGGGAGGCAGTATTTT
CDR3 protein: CASSYGLAGGRQYF

D gene: .
J gene: TRBJ2-7
clone size: .
V gene: TRBV18
CDR3 DNA: TGTGCCAGCTCACTAACGGGGTTTTCCTACGAGCAGTACTTC
CDR3 protein: CASSLTGFSYEQYF

D gene: .
J gene: TRBJ1-5
clone size: .
V gene: TRBV27
CDR3 DNA: TGTGCCAGCAGTTTATCAGCAGGGGATAGCAATCAGCCCCAGCATTTT
CDR3 protein: CASSLSAGDSNQPQHF

D gene: .
J gene: TRBJ1-1
clone size: .
V gene: TRBV29-1
CDR3 DNA: TGCAGCGTTGCAGATGTCACTGAAGCTTTCTTT
CDR3 protein: CSVADVTEAFF

D gene: .
J gene: TRBJ1-4
clone size: .
V gene: TRBV19
CDR3 DNA: TGTGCCAGCTCTCGAGAAAAACTGTTTTTT
CDR3 protein: CASSREKLFF

D gene: .
J gene: TRBJ1-3
clone size: .
V gene: TRBV27
CDR3 DNA: TGTGCCAGCCTCATGGGGCGAGGAAACACCATATATTTT
CDR3 protein: CASLMGRGNTIYF

D gene: TRBD1
J gene: TRBJ2-7
clone size: .
V gene: TRBV5-4
CDR3 DNA: TGTGCCAGCAGTCGACGGACAGGGCGACTCTCCTACGAGCAGTACTTC
CDR3 protein: CASSRRTGRLSYEQYF

D gene: .
J gene: TRBJ1-2
clone size: few
V gene: TRBV19
CDR3 DNA: TGTGCCAGTAGTAGCCGGGACAAGCATGGCTACACCTTC
CDR3 protein: CASSSRDKHGYTF

D gene: .
J gene: TRBJ1-5
clone size: .
V gene: TRBV9
CDR3 DNA: TGTGCCAGCAGCCGGGGGGCGCGGAGCAATCAGCCCCAGCATTTT
CDR3 protein: CASSRGARSNQPQHF

D gene: .
J gene: TRBJ2-1
clone size: .
V gene: TRBV11-2
CDR3 DNA: TGTGCCAGCAGCTTAGGGGCTACATTGAACACACACAATGAGCAGTTCTTC
CDR3 protein: CASSLGATLNTHNEQFF

D gene: .
J gene: TRBJ1-1
clone size: .
V gene: TRBV12-5
CDR3 DNA: TGTGCTAGTGGTTTGGTCAGTGAAGCTTTCTTT
CDR3 protein: CASGLVSEAFF

D gene: .
J gene: TRBJ1-2
clone size: few
V gene: TRBV6-6
CDR3 DNA: TGTGCCAGCAGTTACGGGACGGAAGGCTACACCTTC
CDR3 protein: CASSYGTEGYTF

D gene: .
J gene: TRBJ1-5
clone size: .
V gene: TRBV7-6
CDR3 DNA: TGTGCCAGCAGCTTAGGGTCAAGGGTTCAGCCCCAGCATTTT
CDR3 protein: CASSLGSRVQPQHF

D gene: TRBD1
J gene: TRBJ1-2
clone size: .
V gene: TRBV7-9
CDR3 DNA: TGTGCCAGCAGCTTACCAGGACAGGGGAGCTTTAACTATGGCTACACCTTC
CDR3 protein: CASSLPGQGSFNYGYTF

D gene: TRBD2
J gene: TRBJ2-1
clone size: .
V gene: TRBV4-3
CDR3 DNA: TGCGCCAGCAGCCAAGATCAGACAAGCGGGGAACCCTGGGGGAGCAATGAGCAGTTCTTC
CDR3 protein: CASSQDQTSGEPWGSNEQFF

D gene: .
J gene: TRBJ2-7
clone size: .
V gene: TRBV6-5
CDR3 DNA: TGTGCCAGCAGTGGACGGGACCGAAACTCCTACGAGCAGTACTTC
CDR3 protein: CASSGRDRNSYEQYF

D gene: TRBD2
J gene: TRBJ2-3
clone size: .
V gene: TRBV28
CDR3 DNA: TGTGCCAGCAGTTTAATAGCGGGAAGCACAGATACGCAGTATTTT
CDR3 protein: CASSLIAGSTDTQYF